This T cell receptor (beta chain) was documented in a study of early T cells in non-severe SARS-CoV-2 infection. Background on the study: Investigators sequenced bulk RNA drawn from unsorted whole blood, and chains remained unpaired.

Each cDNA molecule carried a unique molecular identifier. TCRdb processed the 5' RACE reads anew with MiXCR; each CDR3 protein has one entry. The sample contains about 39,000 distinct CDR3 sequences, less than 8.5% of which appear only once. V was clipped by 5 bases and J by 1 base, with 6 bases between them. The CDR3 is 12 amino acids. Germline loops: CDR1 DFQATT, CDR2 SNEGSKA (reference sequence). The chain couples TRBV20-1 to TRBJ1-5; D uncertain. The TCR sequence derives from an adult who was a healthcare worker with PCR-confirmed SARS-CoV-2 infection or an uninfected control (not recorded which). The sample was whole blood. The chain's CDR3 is CSAGESNQPQHF. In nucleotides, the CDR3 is TGCAGTGCTGGGGAGAGCAATCAGCCCCAGCATTTT.